This is a list of T cell receptor beta chains from one sample in a study of PD-1 blockade in classical Hodgkin lymphoma. The repertoire was sequenced with immunoSEQ multiplex PCR; TCRdb's copy has only in-frame clones and lacks some. The repertoire consists of 30,000 to 45,000 clones, with 70% to 90% occurring once and the leading ten covering 7.7%. The specimen comprised peripheral blood mononuclear cells (PBMCs), sampled before the second cycle of nivolumab. The receptors come from a human donor with classical Hodgkin lymphoma. CDR3s include the opening cysteine and the closing phenylalanine or tryptophan. The order of the fields is D gene, clone size, J gene, V gene, CDR3 protein, CDR3 DNA. A D gene is named only where the DNA matches it firmly. Only some rows state a clone size, as once, few, many or a class for expanded clones.

>TRBD2|-|TRBJ2-1|TRBV11-2
CASSLLGLAFYNEQFF
TGTGCCAGCAGCTTACTAGGACTAGCCTTCTACAATGAGCAGTTCTTC
>-|-|TRBJ2-4|TRBV19
CASSIVARGRGTMDIQYF
TGTGCCAGTAGTATAGTCGCCAGGGGGCGCGGGACTATGGACATTCAGTACTTC
>-|-|TRBJ2-3|TRBV9
CASSVTTDTQYF
TGTGCCAGCAGCGTAACCACAGATACGCAGTATTTT
>TRBD2|-|TRBJ2-3|TRBV5-6
CASSPQGIAGVDTQYF
TGTGCCAGCAGCCCACAAGGAATAGCGGGAGTAGATACGCAGTATTTT
>TRBD2|-|TRBJ2-7|TRBV7-2
CASSLTSGILGQGQYF
TGTGCCAGCAGCTTGACTAGCGGGATCCTCGGGCAGGGGCAGTACTTC
>TRBD1|-|TRBJ2-3|TRBV7-9
CASIPNKGTGGSTDTQYF
TGTGCCAGCATACCTAATAAAGGGACAGGGGGGTCGACAGATACGCAGTATTTT
>TRBD2|-|TRBJ2-1|TRBV6-4
CASSDSSASGAQQFF
TGTGCCAGCAGTGACTCGAGTGCTAGCGGGGCCCAGCAGTTCTTC
>TRBD2|-|TRBJ2-3|TRBV11-3
CASSLERGLAGEYTQYF
TGTGCCAGCAGCTTAGAACGAGGGCTAGCGGGAGAGTATACGCAGTATTTT
>-|-|TRBJ2-7|TRBV10-1
CASSDTGWDEQYF
TGCGCCAGCAGTGATACGGGTTGGGACGAGCAGTACTTC
>-|-|TRBJ2-1|TRBV2
CASSEIPSLNEQFF
TGTGCCAGCAGTGAAATACCCTCACTCAATGAGCAGTTCTTC
>-|-|TRBJ2-7|TRBV10-2
CASSEPHAGPDEQYF
TGCGCCAGCAGTGAGCCCCACGCGGGGCCCGACGAGCAGTACTTC
>-|-|TRBJ2-4|TRBV5-4
CASSLGFCGKSKNIQYF
TGTGCCAGCAGCTTAGGGTTCTGCGGCAAGTCCAAAAACATTCAGTACTTC
>TRBD1|-|TRBJ1-2|TRBV19
CASSLGQGADGYTF
TGTGCCAGTAGTTTGGGACAGGGGGCTGATGGCTACACCTTC
>TRBD2|-|TRBJ2-7|TRBV7-9
CATTPGGTSSYEQYF
TGTGCCACCACCCCCGGAGGGACTAGCTCCTACGAGCAGTACTTC
>-|-|TRBJ1-4|TRBV6-9
CASSYLQDEKLFF
TGTGCCAGCAGTTACTTACAGGATGAAAAACTGTTTTTT
>TRBD2|-|TRBJ2-3|TRBV19
CASKLRVFIPGGGGTDTQYF
TGTGCCAGTAAACTAAGAGTATTCATACCCGGGGGAGGGGGCACAGATACGCAGTATTTT
>-|-|TRBJ2-7|TRBV11-1
CASSPGEGSYEQYF
TGTGCCAGCAGCCCCGGAGAGGGGTCCTACGAGCAGTACTTC
>-|-|TRBJ2-1|TRBV6-1
CASSEAGRSYNEQFF
TGTGCCAGCAGTGAGGCGGGAAGAAGTTACAATGAGCAGTTCTTC
>-|-|TRBJ1-1|TRBV9
CASSPGMDIFMNTEAFF
TGTGCCAGCAGCCCCGGGATGGACATCTTCATGAACACTGAAGCTTTCTTT
>TRBD2|-|TRBJ2-7|TRBV5-1
CASNELAGDEQYF
TGCGCCAGCAACGAGCTAGCGGGAGACGAGCAGTACTTC
>-|-|TRBJ1-2|TRBV19
CASSPRPGFNLYYGYTF
TGTGCCAGTAGTCCCCGTCCGGGGTTTAACCTTTACTATGGCTACACCTTC
>TRBD2|-|TRBJ2-7|TRBV6-6
CASTEAGGLDEQYF
TGTGCCAGCACAGAAGCGGGAGGGCTGGACGAGCAGTACTTC
>-|few|TRBJ2-1|TRBV5-1
CASSLEGSGIYNEQFF
TGCGCCAGCAGCTTGGAGGGTAGCGGTATCTACAATGAGCAGTTCTTC
>-|-|TRBJ2-5|TRBV5-5
CASSRLQETQYF
TGTGCCAGCAGCCGACTCCAAGAGACCCAGTACTTC
>TRBD2|-|TRBJ2-3|TRBV18
CASSGLAAGDTQYF
TGTGCCAGCTCCGGACTAGCGGCAGGAGATACGCAGTATTTT
>-|-|TRBJ2-7|TRBV4-1
CASSPNIWRYEQYF
TGCGCCAGCAGCCCTAATATTTGGAGATACGAGCAGTACTTC
>-|-|TRBJ2-5|TRBV6-5
CASRIGETQYF
TGTGCCAGCAGGATAGGTGAGACCCAGTACTTC
>-|-|TRBJ1-5|TRBV19
CASTPIGNGNQPQHF
TGTGCCAGTACCCCGATTGGGAACGGCAATCAGCCCCAGCATTTT
>-|-|TRBJ1-1|TRBV7-6
CASSLGSNEAFF
TGTGCCAGCAGCTTAGGCTCGAATGAAGCTTTCTTT
>TRBD2|-|TRBJ2-5|TRBV10-2
CASSASGRAETQYF
TGCGCCAGCAGTGCTAGCGGGAGGGCGGAGACCCAGTACTTC
>-|-|TRBJ1-3|TRBV29-1
CSVFTSATGNTIYF
TGCAGCGTTTTTACCTCGGCTACTGGAAACACCATATATTTT
>-|-|TRBJ2-2|TRBV5-1
CASSLVQAVGELFF
TGCGCCAGCAGCTTGGTACAGGCTGTCGGGGAGCTGTTTTTT
>-|once|TRBJ2-7|TRBV30
CAWTYQGYEQYF
TGTGCCTGGACGTATCAGGGCTACGAGCAGTACTTC
>-|-|TRBJ2-3|TRBV5-4
CASSLQLTSTDTQYF
TGTGCCAGCAGCTTGCAACTAACTAGCACAGATACGCAGTATTTT
>-|-|TRBJ1-2|TRBV28
CASNDQGSYGYTF
TGTGCCAGCAATGATCAGGGTTCCTATGGCTACACCTTC
>-|-|TRBJ2-1|TRBV7-9
CASSSSVGSGSYNEQFF
TGTGCCAGCAGCAGCTCCGTTGGCAGTGGGTCCTACAATGAGCAGTTCTTC
>TRBD1|-|TRBJ1-6|TRBV15
CATSRGGTGSINSPLHF
TGTGCCACCAGCAGAGGGGGGACAGGGTCTATCAATTCACCCCTCCACTTT
>-|-|TRBJ1-6|TRBV19
CASSIGGSPDSPLHF
TGTGCCAGTAGTATAGGCGGCAGTCCAGATTCACCCCTCCACTTT
>-|few|TRBJ1-5|TRBV9
CASSVSWGNQPQHF
TGTGCCAGCAGCGTATCATGGGGCAATCAGCCCCAGCATTTT
>-|once|TRBJ2-1|TRBV18
CASSPLPSVEQFF
TGTGCCAGCTCACCCTTACCGAGCGTTGAGCAGTTCTTC
>-|-|TRBJ1-1|TRBV18
CASSRGAGKNTEAFF
TGTGCCAGCTCACGAGGGGCAGGGAAGAACACTGAAGCTTTCTTT
>TRBD2|once|TRBJ2-1|TRBV5-4
CASSSGLAGVSTEQFF
TGTGCCAGCAGCTCGGGACTAGCGGGAGTATCCACTGAGCAGTTCTTC